Included here is one T cell receptor beta chain sequence, with context. Original processing notes: The authors estimated nucleated cell counts from reference gene primer amplification. The protocol was immunoSEQ multiplex PCR, while the TCRdb copy is restricted to in-frame clones and leaves out a portion. V, J and clone size are taken as reported in that table, and D and trimming were inferred from the DNA itself. The sample lists about 380,000 clones; 89% were seen once. The data stem from a study of blood T cell repertoires in COVID-19. In the study overall: The United States, Italy and Spain provided the acute and convalescent COVID-19 samples. The cDNA or gDNA used as material had been derived from T cells, B-cell-depleted T cells, or PBMCs.

Germline V gene data show CDR1 as SNHLY and CDR2 as FYNNEI. With 5 bases clipped from V and 0 bases from J, the junction kept 3 bases outside the gene matches. The CDR3 covers 14 residues. This receptor was obtained from a man aged 35-49 years with acute or convalescent COVID-19. The chain employs TRBV2 and TRBJ2-5, with 7 nucleotides matching TRBD1. The sample comprised peripheral blood. CDR3 DNA sequence: TGTGCCAGCAGTAACAGGGGACACCAAGAGACCCAGTACTTC. Its translation: CASSNRGHQETQYF.